A single sample gave rise to the 17 T cell receptor beta chains below, sequenced in a study of T cells in lung cancer brain metastases. Sequencing used immunoSEQ multiplex PCR; TCRdb keeps in-frame clones, though not all of them. This table holds 3,500 to 4,500 clones, about 90% found once. The sequenced sample was tumor tissue from the primary lung tumor. The source of these receptors is a man aged 55-75 years with non-small cell lung cancer.

The chain couples TRBV29-1 to TRBJ2-1, with no clear D. The CDR3 is made up of 12 amino acids. V gave up 1 base and J gave up 7 bases, with 8 bases separating them. CDR1 is SQVTM and CDR2 is ANQGSEA in the germline V gene. The CDR3 is CSVEGASNEQFF. For the CDR3, the DNA is TGCAGCGTTGAAGGGGCAAGTAATGAGCAGTTCTTC.

The genes are TRBV5-1 and TRBJ2-3; 12 bases agree with TRBD2. This CDR3 is 16 amino acids long. Looked up from germline, CDR1 is SGHRS and CDR2 is YFSETQ. Trimming cost V 1 base and J 5 bases; bases outside gene matches: 5. CDR3 loop: CASSLTSGGQGDTQYF. The CDR3 DNA reads TGCGCCAGCAGCTTGACTAGCGGGGGGCAAGGAGATACGCAGTATTTT.

This rearrangement joins TRBV11-2 to TRBJ2-7, with TRBD1 as a possible D gene (5 bases). V was shortened by 4 bases and J by 3 bases, with 7 bases between the two germline ends. The CDR3 has 12 amino acids. Germline-derived CDR1 and CDR2 are SGHAT and FQNNGV. The chain's CDR3 is CASSSQGYEQYF. CDR3 nucleotide sequence: TGTGCCAGCAGCTCCCAGGGCTACGAGCAGTACTTC.

This clone was detected only once. The J gene is TRBJ2-5, the V gene TRBV5-1; D is unclear. The CDR3 is 13 amino acids. V was pared by 4 bases and J by 5 bases, with 12 bases between. Germline CDR1 reads SGHRS; CDR2 reads YFSETQ. This CDR3 is CASSLRSRETQYF. CDR3 bases: TGCGCCAGCAGCCTCAGATCGAGGGAGACCCAGTACTTC.

This clone was observed a few times. The J gene is TRBJ2-7, the V gene TRBV16; 8 nucleotides line up with TRBD1. Unmatched junction bases numbered 7, after V lost 4 bases and J lost 2 bases. CDR3 length: 15 residues. Germline CDR1 KGHSY, CDR2 FQNENV. The CDR3 loop is CASSPMDRAPYEQYF. In DNA, the CDR3 is TGTGCCAGCAGCCCAATGGACAGGGCCCCCTACGAGCAGTACTTC.

The V call is TRBV11-1, the J call TRBJ1-3; D remains ambiguous. The germline gives CDR1 SGHAT, CDR2 FQDESV (reference sequence). V was clipped by 4 bases and J by 0 bases, with 4 bases between them. The CDR3 is 13 residues long. CDR3 nucleotide sequence: TGTGCCAGCAGCTCAACCTCTGGAAACACCATATATTTT. Its translation: CASSSTSGNTIYF.

The J gene is TRBJ1-2, the V gene TRBV28; the D gene is possibly TRBD1 (5 bases). The CDR3 has 12 residues. CDR1 and CDR2 (germline): MDHEN, SYDVKM. V dropped 5 bases and J dropped 8 bases, with 12 bases sitting between them. CDR3 amino acids: CASSIGPGGYTF. The CDR3, as DNA: TGTGCCAGCAGTATCGGCCCAGGGGGCTACACCTTC.

The rearrangement uses TRBV29-1 and TRBJ2-7; 9 nucleotides line up with TRBD2. This CDR3 comprises 14 residues. Germline trimming cut 3 bases from V and 2 bases from J; bases unmatched to any gene: 5. The germline gives CDR1 SQVTM, CDR2 ANQGSEA. The CDR3 here is CSVDRLAGPYEQYF. For the CDR3, the DNA is TGCAGCGTTGACAGGCTAGCGGGACCCTACGAGCAGTACTTC.

J is TRBJ2-3 and V is TRBV14, with D tentatively TRBD1 (5 bases). Trimming took off 2 bases at V and 11 bases at J, with 17 bases between the two ends. Germline CDR1 reads SGHDN; CDR2 reads FVKESK. The CDR3 is made up of 14 amino acids. CDR3 nucleotides: TGTGCCAGCAGCCAAAGGGGAAATGCGTACATGCAGTATTTT. Its translation is CASSQRGNAYMQYF.

V gene TRBV6-5 combines with J gene TRBJ2-7; 8 bases match TRBD2. The CDR3 has 14 amino acids. Trimming cost V 0 bases and J 6 bases; bases outside gene matches: 4. The V gene's germline CDR1 is MNHEY and CDR2 SVGAGI. The CDR3 is CASSYSRGAVEQYF. CDR3 bases: TGTGCCAGCAGTTACTCGCGGGGGGCCGTCGAGCAGTACTTC.

This clone was seen a handful of times. V and J are TRBV4-1 and TRBJ2-3; a weak D match, TRBD2 (5 bases). Trimming removed 0 bases from V and 6 bases from J, with 10 bases in between. Germline V CDR1 and CDR2: MGHRA, YSYEKL. There are 14 residues in the CDR3. CDR3 sequence: CASSQEASPDTQYF. CDR3 in DNA: TGCGCCAGCAGCCAAGAGGCTAGCCCGGATACGCAGTATTTT.

The chain recombines TRBV14 with TRBJ2-5; D unresolved. The V and J ends lost 3 bases and 5 bases respectively, with 16 bases between them. Per the germline V gene, CDR1 is SGHDN and CDR2 is FVKESK. The CDR3 runs to 15 residues. Here the CDR3 reads CASSQVLGLVETQYF. CDR3 bases: TGTGCCAGCAGCCAGGTTCTAGGGTTAGTCGAGACCCAGTACTTC. The full variable domain, with the rest looked up from reference TRBV14 and TRBJ2-5, is EAGVTQFPSHSVIEKGQTVTLRCDPISGHDNLYWYRRVMGKEIKFLLHFVKESKQDESGMPNNRFLAERTGGTYSTLKVQPAELEDSGVYFCASSQVLGLVETQYFGPGTRLLVL.

The chain is built from TRBV30 and TRBJ2-7; 9 bases agree with TRBD2. CDR1 is GTSNPN and CDR2 is SVGIG in the germline V gene (reference sequence). The CDR3 has 16 residues. V gave up 0 bases and J gave up 7 bases; unmatched junction bases: 13. CDR3 sequence (DNA): TGTGCCTGGAGTGTTCCATCGACTAGCGGCCGTCGGGAGCAGTACTTC. Its protein product is CAWSVPSTSGRREQYF.

Note on this clone: The identical CDR3 is also encoded by other nucleotide sequences in the sample. The chain has TRBV27 and TRBJ1-5; tentatively, D is TRBD1 (6 bases). CDR3 length equals 14 residues. Trimming cost V 9 bases and J 1 base, with 13 bases left between them. Looked up from germline, CDR1 is MNHEY and CDR2 is SMNVEV (reference sequence). The CDR3 DNA reads TGTGCCAGTAGCCAGGGGAGGAGCAATCAGCCCCAGCATTTT. Its protein is CASSQGRSNQPQHF.

V is TRBV5-4 and J is TRBJ2-3, with TRBD2 matching 8 bases. The CDR3 covers 14 residues. Per germline, CDR1 SGHNT and CDR2 YYREEE (reference sequence). The junction had 8 bases not matched to a gene; V was cut back by 7 bases and J by 4 bases. The CDR3 nucleotides read TGTGCCAGCCGTGCGGGGGGCGTAGCAGATACGCAGTATTTT. Residues: CASRAGGVADTQYF.

The J gene is TRBJ2-7, the V gene TRBV7-9, with 11 bases that match TRBD1. The CDR3 spans 15 residues. Germline CDR1 and CDR2: SEHNR and FQNEAQ (reference sequence). V lost 5 bases, J lost 6 bases, and 9 bases stayed unmatched. The CDR3 region is CASSNRGQGAVEQYF. In DNA form, the CDR3 reads TGTGCCAGCAGCAATAGAGGACAGGGGGCTGTCGAGCAGTACTTC.

The count of this clone is one. The rearrangement uses TRBV30 and TRBJ1-2; D not resolved. CDR3 length: 13 amino acids. V gave up 2 bases and J gave up 8 bases, with 15 bases separating them. Germline V gene lookup returns CDR1 GTSNPN and CDR2 SVGIG (reference sequence). The CDR3 loop reads CAWSSVARFGYTF. Written as DNA, the CDR3 is TGTGCCTGGAGTTCAGTGGCGCGGTTCGGCTACACCTTC.